This T cell receptor (beta chain) was documented in a study of human T cells and chemical hapten exposure. Trimming removed 5 bases from V and 3 bases from J; junction bases left unmatched: 5. The CDR3 consists of 14 residues. CDR1 SGHAT and CDR2 FQDESV come from the germline V gene (reference sequence). The time point denotes: pre-sensitization, week 0. The sample's treatment: therapeutic diphenylcyclopropenone sensitization with weekly scalp DPC. TCRdb processed the RACE reads anew with MiXCR; each CDR3 protein has one entry. The sample holds about 380,000 distinct CDR3 sequences, 5.1% seen once. This clonotype was detected a few times.

This chain connects TRBV11-1 to TRBJ1-2, with 8 bases lining up with TRBD1. The sequencing used whole blood, collected in connection with sensitization to the hapten diphenylcyclopropenone (DPC). The origin of this receptor is a woman aged 45-65 years with alopecia areata. Some clones in this sample may be carry-over from other donors' samples. CDR3 loop: CASSAQTGDYGYTF. In DNA form, the CDR3 reads TGTGCCAGCAGCGCGCAGACAGGGGACTATGGCTACACCTTC. Complete variable domain (other parts from reference TRBV11-1 and TRBJ1-2): EAEVAQSPRYKITEKSQAVAFWCDPISGHATLYWYRQILGQGPELLVQFQDESVVDDSQLPKDRFSAERLKGVDSTLKIQPAELGDSAMYLCASSAQTGDYGYTFGSGTRLTVV.